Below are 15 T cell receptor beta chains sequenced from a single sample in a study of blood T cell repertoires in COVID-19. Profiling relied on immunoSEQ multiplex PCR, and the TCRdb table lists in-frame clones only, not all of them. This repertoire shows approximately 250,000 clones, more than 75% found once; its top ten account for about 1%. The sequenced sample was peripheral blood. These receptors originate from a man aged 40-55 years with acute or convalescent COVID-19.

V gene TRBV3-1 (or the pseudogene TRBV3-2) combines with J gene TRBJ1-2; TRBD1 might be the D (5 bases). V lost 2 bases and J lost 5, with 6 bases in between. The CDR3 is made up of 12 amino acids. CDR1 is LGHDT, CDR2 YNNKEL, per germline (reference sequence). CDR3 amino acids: CASSQRGYGYTF. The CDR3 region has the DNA TGTGCCAGCAGCCAACGGGGGTATGGCTACACCTTC.

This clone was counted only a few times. The CDR3 nucleotides read TGTGCCAGCAGTGAGTTCGGGACAGGGTACGGGTATGAAGCTTTCTTT. Residues: CASSEFGTGYGYEAFF. The chain links TRBV6-1 to TRBJ1-1; 9 bases align to TRBD1. The CDR3 spans 16 residues. V was clipped by 3 bases and J by 7 bases; unmatched bases: 12. Germline V lookup: CDR1 MNHNS, CDR2 SASEGT.

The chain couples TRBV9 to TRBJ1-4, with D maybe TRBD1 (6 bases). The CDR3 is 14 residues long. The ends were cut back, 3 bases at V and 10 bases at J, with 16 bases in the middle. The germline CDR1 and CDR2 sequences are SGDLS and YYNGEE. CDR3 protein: CASSGQGMDGKLFF. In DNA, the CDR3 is TGTGCCAGCAGCGGGCAGGGGATGGATGGAAAACTGTTTTTT.

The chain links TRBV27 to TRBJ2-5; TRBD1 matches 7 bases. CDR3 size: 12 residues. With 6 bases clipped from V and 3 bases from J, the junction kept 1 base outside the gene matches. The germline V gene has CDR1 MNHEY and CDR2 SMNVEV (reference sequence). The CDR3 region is CASRGQEETQYF. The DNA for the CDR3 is TGTGCCAGCAGAGGACAGGAAGAGACCCAGTACTTC.

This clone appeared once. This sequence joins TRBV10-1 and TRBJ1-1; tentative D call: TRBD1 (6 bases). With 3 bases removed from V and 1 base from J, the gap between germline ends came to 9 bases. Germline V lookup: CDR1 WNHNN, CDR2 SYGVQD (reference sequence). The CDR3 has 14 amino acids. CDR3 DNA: TGCGCCAGCAGTGATGCAGGGGCGAACACTGAAGCTTTCTTT. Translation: CASSDAGANTEAFF.

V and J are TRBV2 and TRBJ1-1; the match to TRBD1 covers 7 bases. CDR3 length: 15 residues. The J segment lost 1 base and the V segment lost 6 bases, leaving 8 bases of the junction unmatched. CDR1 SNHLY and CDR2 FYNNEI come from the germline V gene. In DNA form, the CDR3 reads TGTGCCAGCAGATTGACAGGGTTACAGAACACTGAAGCTTTCTTT. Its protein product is CASRLTGLQNTEAFF.

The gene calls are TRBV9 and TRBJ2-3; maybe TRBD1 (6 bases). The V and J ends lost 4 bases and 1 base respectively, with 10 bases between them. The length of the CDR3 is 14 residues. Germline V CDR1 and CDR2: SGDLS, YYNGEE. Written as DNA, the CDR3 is TGTGCCAGCAGCTTTGCAGGGGGCACAGATACGCAGTATTTT. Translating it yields CASSFAGGTDTQYF.

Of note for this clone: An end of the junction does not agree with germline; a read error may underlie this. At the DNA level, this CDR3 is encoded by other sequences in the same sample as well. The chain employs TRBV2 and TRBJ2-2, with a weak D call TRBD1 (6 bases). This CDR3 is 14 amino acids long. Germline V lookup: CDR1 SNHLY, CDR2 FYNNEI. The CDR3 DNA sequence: TGTGCCATTAGACTCAATCGGGACACTGGGGAGCTGTTTTTT. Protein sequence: CAIRLNRDTGELFF.

CDR3 in DNA: TGTGCCAGCAGCTCAGGACAGGGACCTAATGAAAAACTGTTTTTT. Amino acid sequence: CASSSGQGPNEKLFF. V is TRBV7-9 and J is TRBJ1-4; the match to TRBD1 covers 8 bases. Trimming removed 4 bases from V and 3 bases from J; junction bases left unmatched: 4. The CDR3 is 15 amino acids. CDR1 SEHNR and CDR2 FQNEAQ come from the germline V gene (reference sequence).

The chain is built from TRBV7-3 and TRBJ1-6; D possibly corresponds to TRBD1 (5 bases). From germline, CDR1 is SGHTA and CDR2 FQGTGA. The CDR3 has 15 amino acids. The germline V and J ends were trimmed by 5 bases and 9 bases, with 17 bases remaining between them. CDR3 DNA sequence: TGTGCCAGCAGCCCTAACGGACAAACTTTTTCACCCCTCCACTTT. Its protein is CASSPNGQTFSPLHF.

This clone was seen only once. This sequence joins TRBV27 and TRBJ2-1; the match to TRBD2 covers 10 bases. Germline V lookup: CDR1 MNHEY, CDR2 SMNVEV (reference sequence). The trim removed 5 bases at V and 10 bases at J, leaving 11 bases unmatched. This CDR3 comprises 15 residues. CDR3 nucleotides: TGTGCCAGCAGTCGTTTAAGCGGGGGGGATCAAGAGCAGTTCTTC. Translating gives CASSRLSGGDQEQFF.

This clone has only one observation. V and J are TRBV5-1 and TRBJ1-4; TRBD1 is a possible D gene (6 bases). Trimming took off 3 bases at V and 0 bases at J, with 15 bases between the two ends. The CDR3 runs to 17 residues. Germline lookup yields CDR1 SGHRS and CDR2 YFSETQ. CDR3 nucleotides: TGCGCCAGCAGCTCCGGGACAAAATCTTCAACTAATGAAAAACTGTTTTTT. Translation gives CASSSGTKSSTNEKLFF.

This CDR3 is CASSSTGDAGNTIYF. CDR3 in DNA: TGTGCCAGCAGCTCGACAGGGGACGCTGGAAACACCATATATTTT. The chain is built from TRBV7-2 and TRBJ1-3; TRBD1 aligns across 8 bases. Germline lookup yields CDR1 SGHTA and CDR2 FQGNSA. V was pared by 4 bases and J by 2 bases, with 4 bases of the junction left unmatched. This CDR3 has 15 amino acids.

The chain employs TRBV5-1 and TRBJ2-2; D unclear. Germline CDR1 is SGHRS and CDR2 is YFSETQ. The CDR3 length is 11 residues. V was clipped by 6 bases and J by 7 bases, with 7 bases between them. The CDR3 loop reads CASNGNGELFF. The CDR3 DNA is TGCGCCAGCAACGGTAACGGGGAGCTGTTTTTT.

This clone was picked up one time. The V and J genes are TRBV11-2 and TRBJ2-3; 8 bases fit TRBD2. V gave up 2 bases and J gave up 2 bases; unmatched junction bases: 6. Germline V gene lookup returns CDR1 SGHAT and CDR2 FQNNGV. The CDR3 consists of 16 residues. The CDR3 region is CASSLTAGGITDTQYF. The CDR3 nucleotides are TGTGCCAGCAGCTTAACGGCGGGGGGTATCACAGATACGCAGTATTTT.